The 20 T cell receptor beta chains listed next were all sequenced from one sample in a study of T cell responses to AZD1222 COVID-19 vaccine. TCRdb keeps only in-frame clones here, not all; method: immunoSEQ multiplex PCR. The data show tens of thousands of clones, 85% to 90% seen once. The material sequenced was peripheral blood, taken 28 days after the second AZD1222 dose. These receptors all stem from an adult who received the AZD1222 COVID-19 vaccine.

V and J are TRBV5-4 and TRBJ2-7; 8 bases match TRBD1. V lost 5 bases to trimming and J lost 5 bases; unmatched junction nucleotides: 15. The CDR3 loop spans 16 amino acids. Germline V gene data show CDR1 as SGHNT and CDR2 as YYREEE (reference sequence). CDR3 protein: CASREQGARGADEQYF. The CDR3 region has the DNA TGTGCCAGCAGGGAGCAGGGGGCGCGAGGTGCGGACGAGCAGTACTTC.

This clone has just one count. A read error may explain this, as a much larger clone is one base away. The chain links TRBV6-4 to TRBJ2-2; perhaps TRBD1 as D (5 bases). Between the trimmed V and J ends, which lost 4 bases and 3 bases, there was a span of 6 bases. The CDR3 covers 13 residues. Germline CDR1 MRHNA, CDR2 SNTAGT. CDR3 residues: CASSVGDTGELFF. The CDR3 bases are TGTGCCAGCAGTGTAGGGGACACCGGGGAGCTGTTTTTT.

The V call is TRBV19, the J call TRBJ1-5, with 7 bases matching TRBD1. The CDR3 is made up of 17 amino acids. With 5 bases clipped from V and 3 bases from J, the junction kept 13 bases outside the gene matches. Germline loops: CDR1 LNHDA, CDR2 SQIVND (reference sequence). The CDR3 loop reads CASSPIAGDSLNQPQHF. The CDR3 DNA follows: TGTGCCAGTAGTCCCATTGCGGGGGACAGCCTCAATCAGCCCCAGCATTTT. Supplemented by reference TRBV19 and TRBJ1-5, the full variable domain reads DGGITQSPKYLFRKEGQNVTLSCEQNLNHDAMYWYRQDPGQGLRLIYYSQIVNDFQKGDIAEGYSVSREKKESFPLTVTSAQKNPTAFYLCASSPIAGDSLNQPQHFGDGTRLSIL.

This sequence joins TRBV19 and TRBJ1-5; possible D gene TRBD1, 5 bases. Germline CDR1 LNHDA, CDR2 SQIVND (reference sequence). Trimming cost V 5 bases and J 0 bases, with 20 bases left between them. This CDR3 has 18 amino acids. CDR3 protein: CASSPPLFTGNSNQPQHF. CDR3 bases: TGTGCCAGTAGTCCGCCACTTTTTACAGGAAATAGCAATCAGCCCCAGCATTTT.

The rearrangement links TRBV5-6 to TRBJ2-7; 9 nucleotides match TRBD1. The CDR3 length is 15 residues. Trimming removed 3 bases from V and 4 bases from J; junction bases left unmatched: 8. Germline CDR1 and CDR2: SGHDT and YYEEEE. CDR3 in amino acids: CASSWGDRVRYEQYF. CDR3 in DNA: TGTGCCAGCAGCTGGGGGGACAGGGTGCGGTACGAGCAGTACTTC.

This sequence joins TRBV6-6 and TRBJ1-5, with no clear D. The length of the CDR3 is 15 residues. V lost 5 bases and J lost 0, with 11 bases in between. Germline V gives CDR1 MNHNY, CDR2 SVGAGI (reference sequence). CDR3 nucleotides: TGTGCCAGCAGTAGCAGAGCGTCTAGCAATCAGCCCCAGCATTTT. This translates into CASSSRASSNQPQHF.

V and J are TRBV6-6 and TRBJ1-2, with D hard to call. CDR1 and CDR2 (germline): MNHNY, SVGAGI (reference sequence). The ends were cut back, 8 bases at V and 0 bases at J, with 10 bases in the middle. The CDR3 has 13 residues. The CDR3 DNA reads as TGTGCCAGCGTTAGGAAAGCTAACTATGGCTACACCTTC. Amino acid sequence: CASVRKANYGYTF.

The rearrangement links TRBV6-5 to TRBJ1-5, with D possibly being TRBD1 (6 bases). The CDR3 is 15 residues long. Germline CDR1 is MNHEY and CDR2 is SVGAGI. V was pared by 5 bases and J by 3 bases, with 14 bases between. This CDR3 reads CASSRMDSSNQPQHF. The CDR3, as DNA: TGTGCCAGCAGTAGGATGGACAGCTCCAATCAGCCCCAGCATTTT.

This chain uses TRBV19 with TRBJ1-4, with D possibly TRBD1 on 5 matching bases. The ends were cut back, 3 bases at V and 6 bases at J, with 14 bases in the middle. Germline CDR1 is LNHDA and CDR2 is SQIVND (reference sequence). There are 15 residues in the CDR3. The CDR3 here is CASSIGWDEDEKLFF. Here the CDR3 DNA reads TGTGCCAGTAGTATTGGCTGGGACGAGGATGAAAAACTGTTTTTT.

This chain uses TRBV4-2 with TRBJ2-1; 9 nucleotides align to TRBD2. V was clipped by 0 bases and J by 6 bases; unmatched bases: 6. Germline assignment: CDR1 LGHNA and CDR2 YNFKEQ. This CDR3 is built from 16 residues. CDR3 protein: CASSQDRGGGANEQFF. CDR3 sequence (DNA): TGTGCCAGCAGCCAAGATCGAGGCGGGGGGGCCAATGAGCAGTTCTTC.

This clone was detected only a few times. V is TRBV30 and J is TRBJ1-4; maybe TRBD1 (5 bases). The CDR3 covers 13 residues. The V gene lost 4 bases and the J gene lost 6 bases, with 12 bases spanning the gap. CDR1 is GTSNPN, CDR2 SVGIG, per germline (reference sequence). CDR3 bases: TGTGCCTGGACAGGGTTAGGTGATGAAAAACTGTTTTTT. Translating it yields CAWTGLGDEKLFF.

V and J are TRBV21-1 and TRBJ1-2. TRBV21-1 is an annotated pseudogene. This CDR3 is 12 amino acids long. This CDR3 is CASSNVVYGYTF. The CDR3 nucleotides read TGTGCCAGCAGCAATGTGGTCTATGGCTACACCTTC.

In its sample, this clone was seen a few times. The chain combines TRBV20-1 with TRBJ1-2; no definite D call. Germline CDR1 and CDR2: DFQATT and SNEGSKA (reference sequence). The CDR3 runs 11 residues. V lost 3 bases, J lost 4 bases, and 6 bases lay in between. The CDR3 sequence is CSASHSYGYTF. CDR3 in DNA: TGCAGTGCTAGTCACAGCTATGGCTACACCTTC.

This chain links TRBV7-2 with TRBJ2-5; no clear D gene. The CDR3 has 13 residues. V shed 5 bases and J shed 7 bases, with 14 bases lying between them. In germline, CDR1 is SGHTA, CDR2 FQGNSA. The CDR3 nucleotides read TGTGCCAGCAGCGTCCGGGCCCGAGGGACCCAGTACTTC. Translation gives CASSVRARGTQYF.

V gene TRBV5-4 combines with J gene TRBJ1-1; D gene unclear. CDR3 size: 13 residues. Trimming pared 0 bases from V and 0 bases from J, leaving 3 bases between. Germline CDR1 reads SGHNT; CDR2 reads YYREEE (reference sequence). The CDR3: CASSLGLNTEAFF. The CDR3 region has the DNA TGTGCCAGCAGCTTGGGGCTGAACACTGAAGCTTTCTTT.

The chain carries TRBV6-2 or TRBV6-3 and TRBJ2-6; possibly TRBD1 or TRBD2 for D (5 bases each). Germline CDR1 MNHEY, CDR2 SVGEGT. CDR3 length: 19 residues. Trimming left V 4 bases short and J 0 bases short, with 19 bases between. The CDR3 spells CASSFRTRVGVSGANVLTF. For the CDR3, the DNA is TGTGCCAGCAGTTTTCGGACAAGAGTGGGAGTCTCTGGGGCCAACGTCCTGACTTTC.

This CDR3 reads CASSQGYTEAFF. The CDR3 DNA is TGTGCCAGCAGCCAGGGGTACACTGAAGCTTTCTTT. The chain employs TRBV14 and TRBJ1-1; D is unresolved. CDR1 and CDR2 (germline): SGHDN, FVKESK. This CDR3 is 12 amino acids long. Trimming took off 3 bases at V and 3 bases at J, with 5 bases between the two ends.

The chain combines TRBV19 with TRBJ2-1; TRBD2 agrees at 11 bases. V shed 5 bases and J 4 bases; nucleotides not matched to a gene: 4. From germline, CDR1 is LNHDA and CDR2 SQIVND (reference sequence). There are 15 residues in the CDR3. CDR3 sequence reads: CASSEGTSGYNEQFF. In DNA form, the CDR3 reads TGTGCCAGTAGTGAGGGGACTAGCGGTTACAATGAGCAGTTCTTC.

V usage is TRBV12-5 and J usage is TRBJ1-3, with D perhaps TRBD1 (6 bases). Germline V CDR1 and CDR2: LGHNT, FRNRAP. Trimming took 4 bases from V and 0 from J, leaving 13 bases between them. The CDR3 extends over 16 amino acids. DNA of the CDR3: TGTGCTAGTGGTTCGTCGACAGGACGCTCTGGAAACACCATATATTTT. Protein sequence: CASGSSTGRSGNTIYF. Complete variable domain (other parts from reference TRBV12-5 and TRBJ1-3): DARVTQTPRHKVTEMGQEVTMRCQPILGHNTVFWYRQTMMQGLELLAYFRNRAPLDDSGMPKDRFSAEMPDATLATLKIQPSEPRDSAVYFCASGSSTGRSGNTIYFGEGSWLTVV.

The chain couples TRBV10-2 to TRBJ1-3; D uncertain. CDR1 is WSHSY, CDR2 SAAADI, per germline. The CDR3 spans 13 residues. The V end was cut by 3 bases, the J end by 2 bases, with 5 bases between. The CDR3: CASSDRTGNTIYF. As DNA, the CDR3 is TGCGCCAGCAGTGACCGAACTGGAAACACCATATATTTT.